This TCR beta chain was observed in a study of cytomegalovirus exposure and HLA in healthy donors. While unrecorded immune exposures were likely, the donors were nominally healthy when sampled. A word on this clone: Its antigen is unknown.

Whole-study results and caveats: Based on reports, TCR beta sequences accurately predicted HLA-A and HLA-B alleles for most subjects. Altogether, 150 to 200 TCR beta chains were recorded as cytomegalovirus-associated. Rarity held for most TCR sequences, but there were some public TCRs that occurred in many donors.

PCR primers comprised 60 Vbeta and 13 Jbeta primers. The protocol was immunoSEQ multiplex PCR, while the TCRdb copy is restricted to in-frame clones and leaves out a portion. The sample lists some 250,000 clones, over 70% occurring once. The specimen sequenced was PBMCs. The sequence came from a woman aged 55-75 years in good health and CMV-seropositive.

CDR3 sequence (DNA): TGTGCCAGCAGTGGCAGTCGACAGGGGCCCGACACCTATAATTCACCCCTCCACTTT. Protein product: CASSGSRQGPDTYNSPLHF. The chain couples TRBV2 to TRBJ1-6, with 8 bases that match TRBD1. Germline CDR1 SNHLY, CDR2 FYNNEI. The CDR3 extends over 19 amino acids. The junction had 13 bases not matched to a gene; V was cut back by 4 bases and J by 2 bases.